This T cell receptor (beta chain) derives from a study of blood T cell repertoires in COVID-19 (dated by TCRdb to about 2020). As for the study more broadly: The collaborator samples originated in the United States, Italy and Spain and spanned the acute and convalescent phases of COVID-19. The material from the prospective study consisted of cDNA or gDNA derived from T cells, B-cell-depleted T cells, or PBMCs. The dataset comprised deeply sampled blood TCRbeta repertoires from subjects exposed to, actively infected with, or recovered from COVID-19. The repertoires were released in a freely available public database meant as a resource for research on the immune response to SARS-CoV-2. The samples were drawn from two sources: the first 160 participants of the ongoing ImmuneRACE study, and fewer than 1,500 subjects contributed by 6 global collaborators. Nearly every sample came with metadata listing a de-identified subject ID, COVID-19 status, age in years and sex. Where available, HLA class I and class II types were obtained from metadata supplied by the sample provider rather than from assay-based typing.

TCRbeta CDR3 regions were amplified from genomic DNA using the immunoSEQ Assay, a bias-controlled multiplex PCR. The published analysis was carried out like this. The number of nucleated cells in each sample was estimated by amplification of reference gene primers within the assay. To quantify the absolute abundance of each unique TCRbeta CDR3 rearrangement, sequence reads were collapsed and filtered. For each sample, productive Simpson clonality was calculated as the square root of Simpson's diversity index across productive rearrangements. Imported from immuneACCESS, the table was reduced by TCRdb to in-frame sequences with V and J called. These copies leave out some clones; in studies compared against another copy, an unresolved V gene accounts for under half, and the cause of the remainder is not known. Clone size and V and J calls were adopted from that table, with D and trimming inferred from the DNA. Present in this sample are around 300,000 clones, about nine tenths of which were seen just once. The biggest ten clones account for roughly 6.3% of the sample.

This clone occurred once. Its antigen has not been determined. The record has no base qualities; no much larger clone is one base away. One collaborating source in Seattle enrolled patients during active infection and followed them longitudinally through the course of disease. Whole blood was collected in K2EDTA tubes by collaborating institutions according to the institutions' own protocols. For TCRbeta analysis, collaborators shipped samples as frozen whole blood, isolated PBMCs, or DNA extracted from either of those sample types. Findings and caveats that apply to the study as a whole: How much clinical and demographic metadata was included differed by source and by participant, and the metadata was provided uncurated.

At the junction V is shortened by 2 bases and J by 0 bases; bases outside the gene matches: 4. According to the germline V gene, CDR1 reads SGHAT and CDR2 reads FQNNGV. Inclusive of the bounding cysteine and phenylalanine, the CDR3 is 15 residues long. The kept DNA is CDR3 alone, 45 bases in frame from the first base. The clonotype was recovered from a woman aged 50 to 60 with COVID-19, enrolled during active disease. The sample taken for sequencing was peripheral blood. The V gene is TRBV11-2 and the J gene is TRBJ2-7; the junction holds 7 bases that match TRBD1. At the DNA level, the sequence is TGTGCCAGCAGCTTACTGGGACAGTCCTCCTACGAGCAGTACTTC. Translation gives CASSLLGQSSYEQYF.